Below are 3 T cell receptor beta chains sequenced from a single sample in a study of T-cell reconstitution after alpha-beta-depleted transplantation in children. For TCRbeta, the library was prepared with unique molecular identifiers. TCRdb reanalysed the PCR reads using MiXCR and keeps one entry per CDR3 protein. The table has around 960,000 distinct CDR3 sequences, about 26% seen once; the top ten hold roughly 30%. The specimen was PBMCs, mostly from graft donor cells, collected 360 days after TCRalphabeta/CD19-depleted stem cell transplant. The receptors stem from a boy under two years old who had a stem cell transplant for SCID, so the T cells may come from the graft donor.

This clonotype was observed a handful of times. The rearrangement uses TRBV12-3 or TRBV12-4 and TRBJ2-7; D ambiguous. This CDR3 contains 12 residues. V lost 6 bases and J lost 4, with 10 bases in between. The CDR3 sequence is CASSTPGYEQYF. The CDR3 nucleotides are TGTGCCAGCAGCACCCCCGGGTACGAGCAGTACTTC.

This clonotype came up a few times. The V call is TRBV21-1, the J call TRBJ1-1; the table's D gene call, TRBD1, was not cross checked with the DNA. TRBV21-1 is assigned pseudogene status. This CDR3 region has 15 residues. The CDR3 sequence is CASSSYRKRDPEAFF. The DNA for the CDR3 is TGTGCCAGCAGCAGCTACAGGAAGAGGGACCCTGAAGCTTTCTTT.

The chain couples TRBV29-1 to TRBJ2-1; no clear D gene. The CDR3 is 11 amino acids. Trimming left V 4 bases short and J 6 bases short, with 7 bases between. In germline, CDR1 is SQVTM, CDR2 ANQGSEA. CDR3 DNA: TGCAGCGTTGGACGCAGCAATGAGCAGTTCTTC. As protein: CSVGRSNEQFF.